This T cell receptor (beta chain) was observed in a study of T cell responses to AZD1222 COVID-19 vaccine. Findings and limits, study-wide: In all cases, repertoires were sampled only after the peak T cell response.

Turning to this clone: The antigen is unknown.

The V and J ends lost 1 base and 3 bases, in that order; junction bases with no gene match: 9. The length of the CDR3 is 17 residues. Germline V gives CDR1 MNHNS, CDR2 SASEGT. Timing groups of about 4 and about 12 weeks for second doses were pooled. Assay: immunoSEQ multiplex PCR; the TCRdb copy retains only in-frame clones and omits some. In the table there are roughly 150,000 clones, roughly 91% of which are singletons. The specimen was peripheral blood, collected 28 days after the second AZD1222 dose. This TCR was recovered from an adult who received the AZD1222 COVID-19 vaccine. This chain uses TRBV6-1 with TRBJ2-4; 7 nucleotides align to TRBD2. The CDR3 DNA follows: TGTGCCAGCAGTGAAGTTGGCCTAGCGGATCACAAAAACATTCAGTACTTC. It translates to CASSEVGLADHKNIQYF.